This TCR beta chain was identified during a study of identical twins. The study, taken as a whole, reports: Weaker excess twin sharing was seen among beta out-of-frame sequences. The study reached conclusions through statistical analysis that was cross-sectional, not following the same donors.

Germline-derived CDR1 and CDR2 are ENHRY and SYGVKD. This CDR3 is 14 amino acids long. Donors were all healthy Caucasians. Carrying unique molecular identifiers, the cDNA also gained a universal primer site through template switching. TCRdb independently ran MiXCR on the 5' RACE reads; one entry per CDR3 protein. The repertoire holds 1.5 million to 2 million distinct CDR3 sequences, about 32% seen once, with about 0.3% in the top ten. To note about this clonotype: No antigen is known for it.

This sequence originates from a newborn girl in good health. V is TRBV10-3 and J is TRBJ2-4; 7 nucleotides agree with TRBD1. The DNA end lines up better with TRBJ2-7; the J call may be wrong. Sequenced material: cord blood. The CDR3 sequence is CAISEWGQFYEQYF. CDR3 bases: TGTGCCATCAGTGAGTGGGGACAGTTCTACGAGCAGTACTTC.